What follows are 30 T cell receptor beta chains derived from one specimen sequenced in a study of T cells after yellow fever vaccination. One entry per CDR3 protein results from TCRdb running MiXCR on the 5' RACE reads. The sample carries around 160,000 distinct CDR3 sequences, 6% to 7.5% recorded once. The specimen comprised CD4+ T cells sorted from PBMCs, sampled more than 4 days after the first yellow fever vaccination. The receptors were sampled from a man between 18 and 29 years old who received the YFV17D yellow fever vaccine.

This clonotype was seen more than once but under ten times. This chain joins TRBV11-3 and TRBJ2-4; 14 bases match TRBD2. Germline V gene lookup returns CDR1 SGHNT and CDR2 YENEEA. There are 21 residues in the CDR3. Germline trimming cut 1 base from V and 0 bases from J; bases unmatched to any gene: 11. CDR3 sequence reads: CASSLGLGLAGVTLAKNIQYF. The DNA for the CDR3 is TGTGCCAGCAGCTTAGGATTGGGACTAGCGGGGGTGACTCTAGCCAAAAACATTCAGTACTTC.

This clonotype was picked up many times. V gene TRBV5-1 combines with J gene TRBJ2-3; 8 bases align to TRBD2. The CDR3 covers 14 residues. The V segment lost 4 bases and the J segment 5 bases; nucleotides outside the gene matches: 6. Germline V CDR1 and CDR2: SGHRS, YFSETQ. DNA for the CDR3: TGCGCCAGCAGCGATAGCGGGGCCTTAGATACGCAGTATTTT. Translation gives CASSDSGALDTQYF.

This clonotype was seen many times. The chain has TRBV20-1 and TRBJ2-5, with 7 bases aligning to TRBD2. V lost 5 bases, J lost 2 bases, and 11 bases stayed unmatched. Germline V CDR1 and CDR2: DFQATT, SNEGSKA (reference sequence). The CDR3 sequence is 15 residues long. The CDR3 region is CSAQGPAGKQETQYF. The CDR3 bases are TGCAGTGCTCAAGGGCCAGCGGGAAAACAAGAGACCCAGTACTTC.

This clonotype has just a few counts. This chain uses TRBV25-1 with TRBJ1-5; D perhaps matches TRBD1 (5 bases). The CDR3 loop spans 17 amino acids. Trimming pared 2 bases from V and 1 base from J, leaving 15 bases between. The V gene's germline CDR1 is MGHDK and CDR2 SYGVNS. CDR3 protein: CASSEGEGRTSNQPQHF. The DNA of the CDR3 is TGTGCCAGCAGTGAAGGGGAGGGGCGTACAAGCAATCAGCCCCAGCATTTT.

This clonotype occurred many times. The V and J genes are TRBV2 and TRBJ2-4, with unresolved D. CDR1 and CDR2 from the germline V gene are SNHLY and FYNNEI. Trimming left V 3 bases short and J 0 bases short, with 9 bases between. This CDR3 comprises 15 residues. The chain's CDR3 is CASSEERLAKNIQYF. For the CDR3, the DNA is TGTGCCAGCAGTGAGGAGAGACTAGCCAAAAACATTCAGTACTTC.

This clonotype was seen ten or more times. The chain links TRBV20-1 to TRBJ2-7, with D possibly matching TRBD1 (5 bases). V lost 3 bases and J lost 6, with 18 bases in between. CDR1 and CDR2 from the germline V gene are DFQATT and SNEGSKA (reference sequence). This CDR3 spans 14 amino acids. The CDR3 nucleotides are TGCAGTGCTAGCGGCAGGGCTTCCCTGGGCGAGCAGTACGTC. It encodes CSASGRASLGEQYV.

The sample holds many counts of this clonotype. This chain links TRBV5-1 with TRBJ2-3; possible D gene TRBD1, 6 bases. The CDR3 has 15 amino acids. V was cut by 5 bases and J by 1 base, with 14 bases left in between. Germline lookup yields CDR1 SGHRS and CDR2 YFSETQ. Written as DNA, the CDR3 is TGCGCCAGCAGTGAAGGGGGACGACGCACAGATACGCAGTATTTT. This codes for CASSEGGRRTDTQYF.

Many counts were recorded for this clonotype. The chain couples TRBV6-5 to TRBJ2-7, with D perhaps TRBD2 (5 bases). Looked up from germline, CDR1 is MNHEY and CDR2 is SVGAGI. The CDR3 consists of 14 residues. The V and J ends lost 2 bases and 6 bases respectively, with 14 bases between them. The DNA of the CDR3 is TGTGCCAGCAGTTACGCCGGGGATTCCGCCGAGCAGTACTTC. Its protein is CASSYAGDSAEQYF.

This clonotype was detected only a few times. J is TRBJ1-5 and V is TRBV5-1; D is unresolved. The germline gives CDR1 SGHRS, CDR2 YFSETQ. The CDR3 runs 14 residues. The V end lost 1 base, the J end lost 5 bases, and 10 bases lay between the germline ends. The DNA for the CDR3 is TGCGCCAGCAGCTTGAAGGGTTCCGATCAGCCCCAGCATTTT. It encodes CASSLKGSDQPQHF. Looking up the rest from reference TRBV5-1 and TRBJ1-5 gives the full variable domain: KAGVTQTPRYLIKTRGQQVTLSCSPISGHRSVSWYQQTPGQGLQFLFEYFSETQRNKGNFPGRFSGRQFSNSRSEMNVSTLELGDSALYLCASSLKGSDQPQHFGDGTRLSIL.

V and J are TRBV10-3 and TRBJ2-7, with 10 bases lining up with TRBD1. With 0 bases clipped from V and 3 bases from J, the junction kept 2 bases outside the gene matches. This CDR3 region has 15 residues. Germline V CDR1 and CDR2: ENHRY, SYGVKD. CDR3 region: CAISESRTGGYEQYV. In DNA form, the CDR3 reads TGTGCCATCAGTGAGTCGAGGACAGGGGGCTACGAGCAGTACGTC.

The CDR3 protein is CASSPRPGHGDQFF. For the CDR3, the DNA is TGTGCCAGCAGCCCAAGACCGGGACATGGGGACCAGTTCTTC. This chain joins TRBV6-1 and TRBJ2-1, with D perhaps matching TRBD1 (6 bases). Germline lookup yields CDR1 MNHNS and CDR2 SASEGT. This CDR3 contains 14 residues. The V end lost 6 bases, the J end lost 13 bases, and 22 bases lay between the germline ends.

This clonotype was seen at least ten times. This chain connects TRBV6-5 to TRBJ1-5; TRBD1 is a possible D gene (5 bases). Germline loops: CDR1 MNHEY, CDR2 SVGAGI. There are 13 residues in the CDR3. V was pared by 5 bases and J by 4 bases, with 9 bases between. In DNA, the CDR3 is TGTGCCAGCAGTCATCAGGGAAATCAGCCCCAGCATTTT. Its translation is CASSHQGNQPQHF.

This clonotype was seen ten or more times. In DNA form, the CDR3 reads TGCGCCAGCAGCTTGGACAGGGGCGGCTACACCTTC. Its translation: CASSLDRGGYTF. The chain recombines TRBV5-1 with TRBJ1-2, with 7 bases fitting TRBD1. The CDR3 totals 12 residues. Per germline, CDR1 SGHRS and CDR2 YFSETQ. Losses at the gene ends were 0 bases for V and 8 bases for J; bases not matched to a gene: 1.

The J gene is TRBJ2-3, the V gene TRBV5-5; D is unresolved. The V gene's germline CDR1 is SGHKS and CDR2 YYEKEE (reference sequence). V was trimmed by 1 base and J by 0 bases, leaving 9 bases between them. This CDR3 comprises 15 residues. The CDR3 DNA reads TGTGCCAGCAGCTTGAGGTTCTCTAGCACAGATACGCAGTATTTT. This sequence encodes CASSLRFSSTDTQYF.

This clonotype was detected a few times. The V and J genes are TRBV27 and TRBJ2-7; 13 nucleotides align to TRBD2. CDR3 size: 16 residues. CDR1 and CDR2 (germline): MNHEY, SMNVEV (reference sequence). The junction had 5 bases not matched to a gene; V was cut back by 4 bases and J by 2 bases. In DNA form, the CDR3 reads TGTGCCAGCAGTTCTAGCGGGACTAGCGGGGCCTACGAGCAGTACTTC. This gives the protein CASSSSGTSGAYEQYF.

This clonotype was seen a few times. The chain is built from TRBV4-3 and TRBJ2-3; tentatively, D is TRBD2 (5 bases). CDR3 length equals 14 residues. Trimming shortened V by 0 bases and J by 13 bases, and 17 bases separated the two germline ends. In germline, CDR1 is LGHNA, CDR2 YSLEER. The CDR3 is CASSQEYRGPGKYF. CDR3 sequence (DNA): TGCGCCAGCAGCCAAGAGTACCGCGGCCCGGGGAAGTATTTT.

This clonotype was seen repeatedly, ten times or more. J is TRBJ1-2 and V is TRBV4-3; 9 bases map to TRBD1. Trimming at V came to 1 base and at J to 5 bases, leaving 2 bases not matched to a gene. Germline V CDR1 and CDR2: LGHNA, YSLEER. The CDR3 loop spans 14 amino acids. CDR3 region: CASSQATGGYGYTF. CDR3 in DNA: TGCGCCAGCAGCCAAGCGACAGGGGGGTATGGCTACACCTTC.

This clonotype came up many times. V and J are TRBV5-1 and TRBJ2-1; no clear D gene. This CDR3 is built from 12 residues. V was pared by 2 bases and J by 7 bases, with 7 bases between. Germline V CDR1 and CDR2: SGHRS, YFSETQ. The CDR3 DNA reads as TGCGCCAGCAGCTTAGATTTTAATGAGCAGTTCTTC. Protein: CASSLDFNEQFF.

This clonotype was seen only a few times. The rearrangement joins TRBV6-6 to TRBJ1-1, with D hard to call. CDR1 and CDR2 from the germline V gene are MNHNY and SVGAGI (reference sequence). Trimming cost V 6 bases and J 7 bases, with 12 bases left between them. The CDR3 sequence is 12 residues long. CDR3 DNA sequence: TGTGCCAGCAGAGCTGAAGGAGGTGAAGCTTTCTTT. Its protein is CASRAEGGEAFF.

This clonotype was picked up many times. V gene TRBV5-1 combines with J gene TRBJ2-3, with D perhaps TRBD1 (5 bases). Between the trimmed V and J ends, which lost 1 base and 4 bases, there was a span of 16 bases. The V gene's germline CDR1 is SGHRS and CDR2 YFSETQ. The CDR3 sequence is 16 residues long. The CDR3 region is CASSLLGTLGADTQYF. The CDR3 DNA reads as TGCGCCAGCAGCTTGCTCGGCACCTTAGGGGCAGATACGCAGTATTTT.

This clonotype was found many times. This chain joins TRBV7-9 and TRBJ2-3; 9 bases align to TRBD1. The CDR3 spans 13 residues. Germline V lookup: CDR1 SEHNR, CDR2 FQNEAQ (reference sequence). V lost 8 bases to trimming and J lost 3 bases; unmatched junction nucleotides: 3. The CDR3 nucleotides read TGTGCCAGCCTGACAGGGGGAACAGATACGCAGTATTTT. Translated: CASLTGGTDTQYF.

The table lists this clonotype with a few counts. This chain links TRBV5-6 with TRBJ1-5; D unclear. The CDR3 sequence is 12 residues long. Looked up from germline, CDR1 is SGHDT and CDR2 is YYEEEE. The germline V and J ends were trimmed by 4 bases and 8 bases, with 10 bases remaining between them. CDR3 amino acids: CASSRYNEPQHF. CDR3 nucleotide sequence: TGTGCCAGCAGCCGATATAACGAGCCCCAGCATTTT.

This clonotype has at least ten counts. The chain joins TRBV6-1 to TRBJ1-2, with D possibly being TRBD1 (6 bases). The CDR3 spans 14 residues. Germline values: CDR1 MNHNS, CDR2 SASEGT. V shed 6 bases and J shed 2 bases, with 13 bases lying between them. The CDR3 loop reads CASREGEWNYGYTF. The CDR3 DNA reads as TGTGCCAGCAGGGAGGGGGAATGGAACTATGGCTACACCTTC.

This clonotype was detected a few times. CDR3: CASSDTPSYNEQFF. DNA for the CDR3: TGCGCCAGCAGTGATACACCCTCCTACAATGAGCAGTTCTTC. V and J are TRBV5-1 and TRBJ2-1; D is uncertain. Looked up from germline, CDR1 is SGHRS and CDR2 is YFSETQ. This CDR3 has 14 residues. The V gene lost 5 bases and the J gene lost 0 bases, with 9 bases spanning the gap.

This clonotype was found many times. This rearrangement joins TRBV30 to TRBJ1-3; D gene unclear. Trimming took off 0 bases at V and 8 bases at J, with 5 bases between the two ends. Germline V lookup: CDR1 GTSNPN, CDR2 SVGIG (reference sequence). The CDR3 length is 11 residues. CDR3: CAWSVGYTIYF. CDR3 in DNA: TGTGCCTGGAGTGTGGGATACACCATATATTTT.

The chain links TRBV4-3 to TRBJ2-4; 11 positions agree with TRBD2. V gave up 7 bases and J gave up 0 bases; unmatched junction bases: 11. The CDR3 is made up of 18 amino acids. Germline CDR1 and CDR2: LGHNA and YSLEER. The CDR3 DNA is TGCGCCAGCAAAAGTAGCGGGGGGGCTCCCCAAGCCAAAAACATTCAGTACTTC. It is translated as CASKSSGGAPQAKNIQYF.

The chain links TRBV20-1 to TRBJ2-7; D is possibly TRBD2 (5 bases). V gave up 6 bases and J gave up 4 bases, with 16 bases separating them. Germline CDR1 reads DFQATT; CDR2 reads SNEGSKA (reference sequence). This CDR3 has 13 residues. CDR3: CSAHAGGYYEQYV. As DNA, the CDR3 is TGCAGTGCCCACGCCGGAGGATATTACGAGCAGTACGTC.

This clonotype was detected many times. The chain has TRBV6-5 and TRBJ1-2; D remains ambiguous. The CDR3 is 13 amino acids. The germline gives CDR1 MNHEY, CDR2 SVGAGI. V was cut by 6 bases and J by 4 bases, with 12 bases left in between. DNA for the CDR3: TGTGCCAGCAGCCAGACCGGCGGCTATGGCTACACCTTC. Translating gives CASSQTGGYGYTF.

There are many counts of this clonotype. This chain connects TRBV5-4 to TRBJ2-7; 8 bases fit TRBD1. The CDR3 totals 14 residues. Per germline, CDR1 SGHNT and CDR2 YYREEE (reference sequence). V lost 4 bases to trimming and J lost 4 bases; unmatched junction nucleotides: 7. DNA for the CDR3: TGTGCCAGCAGCCCTGACAGGGGAAGGTACGAGCAGTACGTC. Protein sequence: CASSPDRGRYEQYV.

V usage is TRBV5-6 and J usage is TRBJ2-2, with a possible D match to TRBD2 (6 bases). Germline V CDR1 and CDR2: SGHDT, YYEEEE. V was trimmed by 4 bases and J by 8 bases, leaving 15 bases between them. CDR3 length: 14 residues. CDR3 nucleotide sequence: TGTGCCAGCAGCGGCGGGACCCCTGGGGGGGAGCTGTTTTTT. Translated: CASSGGTPGGELFF.